These 21 T cell receptor beta chains originate from one sample sequenced in a study of cytomegalovirus exposure and HLA in healthy donors. It was with 60 Vbeta and 13 Jbeta primers that the PCR ran. TCRdb keeps only in-frame clones here, not all; method: immunoSEQ multiplex PCR. The table records 50,000 or so clones, about four fifths of them present only once. Sequenced sample: PBMCs. These receptors were collected from a boy under 18 in good health and CMV-seropositive.

The gene calls are TRBV25-1 and TRBJ1-4; D is possibly TRBD1 (5 bases). The CDR3 is made up of 15 amino acids. The V end lost 1 base, the J end lost 4 bases, and 10 bases lay between the germline ends. Germline lookup yields CDR1 MGHDK and CDR2 SYGVNS. The CDR3 bases are TGTGCCAGCAGTGAATCGGGACTCCTTAATGAAAAACTGTTTTTT. It specifies CASSESGLLNEKLFF.

The V gene is TRBV27, the J gene TRBJ1-5; 7 nucleotides line up with TRBD1. V gave up 5 bases and J gave up 2 bases; unmatched junction bases: 6. In germline, CDR1 is MNHEY, CDR2 SMNVEV (reference sequence). This CDR3 contains 15 residues. CDR3 region: CASSVYRGGNQPQHF. CDR3 DNA: TGTGCCAGCAGTGTCTACAGGGGAGGCAATCAGCCCCAGCATTTT.

The J gene is TRBJ1-1, the V gene TRBV19; maybe TRBD1 (6 bases). The length of the CDR3 is 15 residues. V lost 1 base, J lost 2 bases, and 11 bases lay in between. CDR1 and CDR2 from the germline V gene are LNHDA and SQIVND (reference sequence). The CDR3 is CASSIGRQANTEAFF. The DNA of the CDR3 is TGTGCCAGTAGTATAGGTCGACAGGCCAACACTGAAGCTTTCTTT.

Here the CDR3 reads CAISQTINTEEQYF. The CDR3, as DNA: TGTGCCATCAGCCAGACTATTAATACCGAGGAGCAGTACTTC. This sequence joins TRBV10-3 and TRBJ2-7; D might be TRBD2 (5 bases). Germline values: CDR1 ENHRY, CDR2 SYGVKD. The CDR3 consists of 14 residues. Deletions cut 6 bases from V and 7 bases from J, with 19 bases between.

The chain couples TRBV27 to TRBJ2-1; TRBD1 matches at 10 bases. This CDR3 region has 13 residues. J lost 9 bases, V lost 2 bases, and 1 base had no gene match. Germline V gene lookup returns CDR1 MNHEY and CDR2 SMNVEV (reference sequence). Here the CDR3 reads CASSLGQGVEQFF. The CDR3 coding sequence is TGTGCCAGCAGTTTAGGACAGGGGGTTGAGCAGTTCTTC.

A single count supports this clone. The gene calls are TRBV6-4 and TRBJ1-1; D is perhaps TRBD1 (5 bases). From germline, CDR1 is MRHNA and CDR2 SNTAGT. The germline V and J ends were trimmed by 4 bases and 3 bases, with 12 bases remaining between them. The CDR3 has 14 residues. CDR3 protein: CASSARGWDTEAFF. The CDR3 DNA sequence: TGTGCCAGCAGTGCTAGGGGTTGGGACACTGAAGCTTTCTTT.

The chain recombines TRBV29-1 with TRBJ2-1; D uncertain. V lost 5 bases and J 10 bases, leaving 18 bases between the germline ends. Germline V gene sequence: CDR1 SQVTM, CDR2 ANQGSEA. This CDR3 region has 13 residues. CDR3 coding DNA: TGCAGCGTTTTGGCCACGCCCGATAAGGAGCAGTTCTTC. Translation: CSVLATPDKEQFF.

V is TRBV27 and J is TRBJ1-6; 7 bases are shared with TRBD1. J was trimmed by 10 bases and V by 5 bases; bases with no gene match: 5. Germline V gene lookup returns CDR1 MNHEY and CDR2 SMNVEV (reference sequence). There are 13 residues in the CDR3. The CDR3 loop reads CASSERQGSPLHF. The DNA of the CDR3 is TGTGCCAGCAGTGAAAGACAGGGCTCACCCCTCCACTTT.

The rearrangement uses TRBV7-9 and TRBJ2-4; 7 bases are shared with TRBD2. Trimming removed 1 base from V and 7 bases from J; junction bases left unmatched: 1. Germline V CDR1 and CDR2: SEHNR, FQNEAQ (reference sequence). The CDR3 sequence is 13 residues long. The CDR3 DNA reads as TGTGCCAGCAGCTTAGGGGAGGGGAACATTCAGTACTTC. It yields the protein CASSLGEGNIQYF.

The chain couples TRBV6-1 to TRBJ1-5, with 7 bases identical to TRBD1. This CDR3 has 15 amino acids. The germline V gene encodes CDR1 MNHNS and CDR2 SASEGT. The J segment lost 2 bases and the V segment lost 4 bases, leaving 5 bases of the junction unmatched. The CDR3 reads CASSARDRRNQPQHF. As DNA, the CDR3 is TGTGCCAGCAGTGCTCGGGACAGACGCAATCAGCCCCAGCATTTT.

The rearrangement joins TRBV5-1 to TRBJ2-1, with 11 positions matching TRBD2. The ends lost 6 bases at V and 5 bases at J; junction bases unmatched: 7. The CDR3 extends over 15 amino acids. Germline loops: CDR1 SGHRS, CDR2 YFSETQ. The CDR3 DNA is TGCGCCAGCACCTATAGCGGGGGGGTCGACAATGAGCAGTTCTTC. Its protein product is CASTYSGGVDNEQFF.

Only one count was recorded for this clone. The V gene is TRBV12-5, the J gene TRBJ2-7; D remains ambiguous. The CDR3 runs to 11 residues. Trimming pared 3 bases from V and 7 bases from J, leaving 7 bases between. Per germline, CDR1 LGHNT and CDR2 FRNRAP. The CDR3 here is CASGLTREQYF. In nucleotides, the CDR3 is TGTGCTAGTGGTTTAACTCGGGAGCAGTACTTC.

This clone was detected only a few times. V gene TRBV5-1 combines with J gene TRBJ1-4; D gene uncertain. The V and J ends lost 4 bases and 0 bases respectively, with 10 bases between them. The CDR3 contains 15 residues. CDR1 and CDR2 (germline): SGHRS, YFSETQ. Here the CDR3 reads CASSRDIATNEKLFF. DNA of the CDR3: TGCGCCAGCAGCCGCGACATTGCAACTAATGAAAAACTGTTTTTT. Together with reference TRBV5-1 and TRBJ1-4, the CDR3 gives the full variable domain: KAGVTQTPRYLIKTRGQQVTLSCSPISGHRSVSWYQQTPGQGLQFLFEYFSETQRNKGNFPGRFSGRQFSNSRSEMNVSTLELGDSALYLCASSRDIATNEKLFFGSGTQLSVL.

This chain joins TRBV18 and TRBJ2-7; no definite D call. The V gene lost 1 base and the J gene lost 0 bases, with 13 bases spanning the gap. This CDR3 has 16 residues. Germline V gene lookup returns CDR1 KGHSH and CDR2 LQKENI. As DNA, the CDR3 is TGTGCCAGCTCACCACATCCAGCGACCGTCTCCTACGAGCAGTACTTC. Translation gives CASSPHPATVSYEQYF.

The rearrangement uses TRBV15 and TRBJ2-2, with 12 bases lining up with TRBD2. Trimming removed 0 bases from V and 7 bases from J; junction bases left unmatched: 15. This CDR3 contains 20 residues. Germline-derived CDR1 and CDR2 are LNHNV and YYDKDF (reference sequence). The CDR3 nucleotides read TGTGCCACCAGCAGAGATCCGCTTGGCGCTAGCGGGGGGGCTGTCGGGGAGCTGTTTTTT. It encodes CATSRDPLGASGGAVGELFF.

V is TRBV7-9 and J is TRBJ2-5; D not certain. V dropped 5 bases and J dropped 1 base, with 11 bases sitting between them. Germline V gene sequence: CDR1 SEHNR, CDR2 FQNEAQ (reference sequence). CDR3 length equals 14 residues. CDR3 region: CASSPPPSQETQYF. The CDR3 coding sequence is TGTGCCAGCAGCCCCCCACCCAGCCAAGAGACCCAGTACTTC.

The chain recombines TRBV2 with TRBJ2-6; possible D gene TRBD2, 5 bases. This CDR3 spans 15 amino acids. The germline V gene encodes CDR1 SNHLY and CDR2 FYNNEI. V was cut by 5 bases and J by 4 bases, with 12 bases left in between. CDR3 DNA: TGTGCCAGCAGTATACGGGGAACCGGGGCCAACGTCCTGACTTTC. This encodes CASSIRGTGANVLTF.

The J gene is TRBJ1-6, the V gene TRBV14; 7 bases are a match to TRBD1. Looked up from germline, CDR1 is SGHDN and CDR2 is FVKESK. J gave up 8 bases and V 5 bases, and 6 bases lay outside the gene matches. This CDR3 contains 14 residues. The CDR3 nucleotides are TGTGCCAGCAGCAACAGGGGTGGGGATTCACCCCTCCACTTT. Protein sequence: CASSNRGGDSPLHF.

The V gene is TRBV7-2, the J gene TRBJ2-5; 7 nucleotides match TRBD2. CDR3 size: 14 residues. Losses at the gene ends were 7 bases for V and 0 bases for J; bases not matched to a gene: 5. Germline V gene lookup returns CDR1 SGHTA and CDR2 FQGNSA. The CDR3 sequence is CASTRRGNQETQYF. In nucleotides, the CDR3 is TGTGCCAGCACCCGGCGGGGGAACCAAGAGACCCAGTACTTC.

This clone was observed a single time. V gene TRBV6-6 combines with J gene TRBJ2-5; maybe TRBD2 (7 bases). This CDR3 region has 14 residues. From germline, CDR1 is MNHNY and CDR2 SVGAGI (reference sequence). V gave up 11 bases and J gave up 1 base, with 17 bases separating them. CDR3 in DNA: TGTGCCTGGGGGGGGGCGGGGCTCCAAGAGACCCAGTACTTC. This translates into CAWGGAGLQETQYF.

The sample holds a few counts of this clone. The chain recombines TRBV5-1 with TRBJ2-2; no clear D. The germline V gene encodes CDR1 SGHRS and CDR2 YFSETQ. The CDR3 consists of 14 residues. Trimming left V 4 bases short and J 7 bases short, with 14 bases between. The CDR3 region has the DNA TGCGCCAGCAGCCCTCCCCGGCGGTACGGGGAGCTGTTTTTT. It codes for CASSPPRRYGELFF.